A selection of T cell receptor beta chains follows, all from one sample in a study of shared clonotypes between healthy human individuals. Clones were sequenced by immunoSEQ multiplex PCR, and TCRdb holds only the in-frame ones, with some missing. The profile shows fewer than 600,000 clones, 77% of them singletons. Sequencing used PBMCs. All receptors come from a woman aged 40 to 49 in good health. Some clones in this sample may be carry-over from other donors' samples. CDR3s include the opening cysteine and the closing phenylalanine or tryptophan. D genes are given only for firm matches. Rows may omit the clone size; those that give it use once, few, many or a size class.

d_gene	j_gene	v_gene	abundance	CDR3nt	CDR3aa
TRBD2	TRBJ2-1	TRBV9	few	TGTGCCAGCAGCGAAGGGACTAGCGTTGTCCAAGAGCAGTTCTTC	CASSEGTSVVQEQFF
.	TRBJ2-7	TRBV9	few	TGTGCCAGCAGCCCCCCGTCCTACGAGCAGTACTTC	CASSPPSYEQYF
TRBD1	TRBJ2-2	TRBV30	many	TGTGCCTGGAACCGGGACAGCAACACCGGGGAGCTGTTTTTT	CAWNRDSNTGELFF
TRBD1	TRBJ1-1	TRBV6-1	few	TGTGCCAGCAGTGGAACAGGGGGAACTACTGAAGCTTTCTTT	CASSGTGGTTEAFF
.	TRBJ2-7	TRBV5-1	once	TGCGCCAGCAGCTCTGGTGGTTACGAGCAGTACTTC	CASSSGGYEQYF
.	TRBJ2-3	TRBV29-1	.	TGCAGCGTTGGTGTGGGGAATACGCAGTATTTT	CSVGVGNTQYF
TRBD2	TRBJ2-7	TRBV10-3	many	TGTGCCGCCGGAGCGGGAGGGCCCTACGAGCAGTACTTC	CAAGAGGPYEQYF
.	TRBJ1-1	TRBV6-5	once	TGTGCCAGCAGTTACGGTACAGCGAACACTGAAGCTTTCTTT	CASSYGTANTEAFF
TRBD2	TRBJ2-1	TRBV28	.	TGTGCCAGCAGTCGGACGGGAGGATACAATGAGCAGTTCTTC	CASSRTGGYNEQFF
TRBD1	TRBJ2-3	TRBV15	.	TGTGCCACCAGCAGAGGCAGGACAGGGGGTTCGGATACGCAGTATTTT	CATSRGRTGGSDTQYF
.	TRBJ2-5	TRBV2	.	TGTGCCAGCAGTGAAGCCATACGGCAAGAGACCCAGTACTTC	CASSEAIRQETQYF
TRBD1	TRBJ1-1	TRBV30	.	TGTGCCTGGAGTGTCAGGACAGGGCCCACTGAAGCTTTCTTT	CAWSVRTGPTEAFF